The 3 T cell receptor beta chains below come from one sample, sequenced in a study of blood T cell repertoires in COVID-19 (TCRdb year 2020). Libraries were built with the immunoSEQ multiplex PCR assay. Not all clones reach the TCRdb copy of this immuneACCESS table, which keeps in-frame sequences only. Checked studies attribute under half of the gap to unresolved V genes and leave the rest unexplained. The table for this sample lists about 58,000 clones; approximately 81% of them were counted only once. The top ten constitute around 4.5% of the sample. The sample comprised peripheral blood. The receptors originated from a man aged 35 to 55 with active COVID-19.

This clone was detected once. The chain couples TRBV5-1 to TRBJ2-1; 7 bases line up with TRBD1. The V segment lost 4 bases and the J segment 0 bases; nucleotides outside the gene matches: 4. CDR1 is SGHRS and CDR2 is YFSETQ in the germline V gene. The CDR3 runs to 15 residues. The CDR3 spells CASSTTGSSYNEQFF. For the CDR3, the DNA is TGCGCCAGCAGCACGACAGGGAGCTCCTACAATGAGCAGTTCTTC. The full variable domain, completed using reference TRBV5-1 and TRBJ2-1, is KAGVTQTPRYLIKTRGQQVTLSCSPISGHRSVSWYQQTPGQGLQFLFEYFSETQRNKGNFPGRFSGRQFSNSRSEMNVSTLELGDSALYLCASSTTGSSYNEQFFGPGTRLTVL.

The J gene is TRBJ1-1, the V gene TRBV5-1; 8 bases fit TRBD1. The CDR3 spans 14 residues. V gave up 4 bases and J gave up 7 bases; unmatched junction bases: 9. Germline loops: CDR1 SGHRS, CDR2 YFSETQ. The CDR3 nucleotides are TGCGCCAGCAGCCCGAGGACAGGGAACCTTGAAGCTTTCTTT. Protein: CASSPRTGNLEAFF.

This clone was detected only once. CDR3 coding DNA: TGTGCCAGCAGTTTTACCCTCGGCGGGAGAGCCTACAATGAGCAGTTCTTC. Translation gives CASSFTLGGRAYNEQFF. The V gene is TRBV28, the J gene TRBJ2-1, with TRBD2 identical over 7 bases. The germline CDR1 and CDR2 sequences are MDHEN and SYDVKM. The CDR3 totals 17 residues. After removal of 3 bases from V and 2 bases from J, the junction contained 10 bases not matched to a gene.